These 29 T cell receptor beta chains originate from one sample sequenced in a study of blood T cell repertoires in COVID-19. Some clones are missing from TCRdb's copy, which holds only in-frame ones; the method was immunoSEQ multiplex PCR. This sample has 100,000 to 150,000 clones, with around 90% found just once. Input material: peripheral blood. These receptors came from a human donor in a cohort sampled during active COVID-19.

This clone was seen once. The chain carries TRBV10-3 and TRBJ1-5; D is unclear. Germline CDR1 ENHRY, CDR2 SYGVKD. The V end lost 0 bases, the J end lost 2 bases, and 14 bases lay between the germline ends. This CDR3 has 17 residues. The DNA for the CDR3 is TGTGCCATCAGTGAGTCCCTGTTACTAGGAGGCAATCAGCCCCAGCATTTT. Encoded protein: CAISESLLLGGNQPQHF.

For the CDR3, the DNA is TGTGCCAGCAAACTAGCGGGAACTGAGACCCAGTACTTC. Protein: CASKLAGTETQYF. The chain has TRBV6-5 and TRBJ2-5; 10 positions match TRBD2. Germline V lookup: CDR1 MNHEY, CDR2 SVGAGI. The CDR3 runs to 13 residues. V dropped 7 bases and J dropped 5; count of bases not matched to a gene: 4.

This clone was counted only a few times. This chain connects TRBV7-2 to TRBJ2-2, with D maybe TRBD1 (6 bases). The V gene's germline CDR1 is SGHTA and CDR2 FQGNSA. The CDR3 contains 15 residues. Between the trimmed V and J ends, which lost 5 bases and 7 bases, there was a span of 17 bases. CDR3 sequence: CASSPMAGVSGELFF. The CDR3 nucleotides read TGTGCCAGCAGCCCCATGGCAGGGGTAAGCGGGGAGCTGTTTTTT.

This clone was counted a few times. The rearrangement uses TRBV11-3 and TRBJ2-7, with D perhaps TRBD1 (5 bases). The germline gives CDR1 SGHNT, CDR2 YENEEA. Trimming cost V 5 bases and J 0 bases, with 11 bases left between them. The CDR3 is 14 amino acids. CDR3 bases: TGTGCCAGCAGCATGACAGTTCGCTCCTACGAGCAGTACTTC. It is translated as CASSMTVRSYEQYF. Variable domain in full (rest from reference TRBV11-3 and TRBJ2-7): EAGVVQSPRYKIIEKKQPVAFWCNPISGHNTLYWYLQNLGQGPELLIRYENEEAVDDSQLPKDRFSAERLKGVDSTLKIQPAELGDSAVYLCASSMTVRSYEQYFGPGTRLTVT.

This chain connects TRBV3-1 (or the pseudogene TRBV3-2) to TRBJ2-7; possibly TRBD2 for D (5 bases). This CDR3 is 12 amino acids long. Germline V gives CDR1 LGHDT, CDR2 YNNKEL (reference sequence). V lost 2 bases and J lost 4, with 6 bases in between. CDR3 DNA sequence: TGTGCCAGCAGCCAATTAGCGTACGAGCAGTACTTC. Protein: CASSQLAYEQYF.

This chain joins TRBV7-8 and TRBJ2-3, with 11 bases identical to TRBD2. The trim removed 2 bases at V and 5 bases at J, leaving 9 bases unmatched. The germline V gene has CDR1 SGHVS and CDR2 FQNEAQ. The CDR3 has 17 amino acids. The CDR3 sequence: CASSLKGSGRAGDTQYF. In DNA, the CDR3 is TGTGCCAGCAGCTTAAAAGGTAGCGGGAGGGCCGGAGATACGCAGTATTTT.

The rearrangement joins TRBV5-8 to TRBJ1-5, with D unresolved. CDR1 is SGHTS and CDR2 is YDEGEE in the germline V gene. Trimming took 4 bases from V and 9 from J, leaving 17 bases between them. The CDR3 is made up of 14 amino acids. The CDR3 spells CASSASASRGPQHF. As DNA, the CDR3 is TGTGCCAGCAGCGCCTCAGCAAGCCGGGGGCCCCAGCATTTT.

The V and J genes are TRBV6-4 and TRBJ1-1, with 11 bases matching TRBD1. CDR3 size: 14 residues. CDR1 is MRHNA, CDR2 SNTAGT, per germline. Trimming took 6 bases from V and 4 from J; bases not matched to a gene: 4. As DNA, the CDR3 is TGTGCCAGCAGCTCCGGGACAGGGGGCACTGAAGCTTTCTTT. Translation: CASSSGTGGTEAFF.

The V and J genes are TRBV6-5 and TRBJ2-7; TRBD1 is a possible D gene (6 bases). V lost 6 bases, J lost 2 bases, and 14 bases lay in between. The CDR3 totals 14 residues. The germline gives CDR1 MNHEY, CDR2 SVGAGI. Here the CDR3 DNA reads TGTGCCAGCAGGGATTACAAGGGGGCCTACGAGCAGTACTTC. This sequence encodes CASRDYKGAYEQYF.

CDR3 coding DNA: TGTGCCAGCAGCTTATGGCTGGGCAATCAGCCCCAGCATTTT. It is translated as CASSLWLGNQPQHF. The V gene is TRBV7-8, the J gene TRBJ1-5, with D unclear. Germline CDR1 SGHVS, CDR2 FQNEAQ. The CDR3 runs 14 residues. The V end lost 2 bases, the J end lost 2 bases, and 7 bases lay between the germline ends.

The rearrangement uses TRBV5-5 and TRBJ2-1; 11 nucleotides match TRBD2. The CDR3 runs 20 residues. Germline V CDR1 and CDR2: SGHKS, YYEKEE (reference sequence). Trimming removed 1 base from V and 0 bases from J; junction bases left unmatched: 12. DNA of the CDR3: TGTGCCAGCAGCTTGCGTTTAGGGACTAGCGGTCCTAGCTCCTACAATGAGCAGTTCTTC. This codes for CASSLRLGTSGPSSYNEQFF.

The chain is built from TRBV19 and TRBJ2-7; D is uncertain. Germline lookup yields CDR1 LNHDA and CDR2 SQIVND (reference sequence). CDR3 length: 14 residues. Trimming left V 4 bases short and J 3 bases short, with 13 bases between. CDR3 DNA: TGTGCCAGTAGTACCGACTTCTCGAGCTACGAGCAGTACTTC. Translated, it gives CASSTDFSSYEQYF.

The chain has TRBV5-8 and TRBJ1-4; D unclear. V lost 4 bases to trimming and J lost 7 bases, with 17 bases between them. Germline V gene lookup returns CDR1 SGHTS and CDR2 YDEGEE. The CDR3 runs 15 residues. Here the CDR3 DNA reads TGTGCCAGCAGCGGCGGGAGCCGGGTGGGTGAAAAACTGTTTTTT. Translated, it gives CASSGGSRVGEKLFF.

V gene TRBV4-1 combines with J gene TRBJ2-3; D call uncertain. This CDR3 is built from 16 residues. CDR1 is MGHRA, CDR2 YSYEKL, per germline. V gave up 2 bases and J gave up 3 bases, with 15 bases separating them. The CDR3 protein is CASSQPPTTRTDTQYF. The CDR3 region has the DNA TGCGCCAGCAGCCAACCTCCCACAACCAGGACAGATACGCAGTATTTT.

The gene calls are TRBV27 and TRBJ2-3, with D possibly matching TRBD1 (6 bases). CDR1 is MNHEY and CDR2 is SMNVEV in the germline V gene (reference sequence). Deletions cut 5 bases from V and 3 bases from J, with 9 bases between. The CDR3 has 13 residues. The CDR3 DNA follows: TGTGCCAGCAGTCTGAGGGGGACAGATACGCAGTATTTT. This gives the protein CASSLRGTDTQYF.

The chain has TRBV5-1 and TRBJ2-5; D is uncertain. V gave up 4 bases and J gave up 4 bases, with 14 bases separating them. Germline V gene lookup returns CDR1 SGHRS and CDR2 YFSETQ. CDR3 length: 14 amino acids. CDR3 DNA sequence: TGCGCCAGCAGCCCCACGCCGGGTCGAGAGACCCAGTACTTC. Translation gives CASSPTPGRETQYF. Using reference TRBV5-1 and TRBJ2-5 for the parts outside the CDR3, the full variable domain is KAGVTQTPRYLIKTRGQQVTLSCSPISGHRSVSWYQQTPGQGLQFLFEYFSETQRNKGNFPGRFSGRQFSNSRSEMNVSTLELGDSALYLCASSPTPGRETQYFGPGTRLLVL.

The chain combines TRBV5-1 with TRBJ2-7; D uncertain. Germline-derived CDR1 and CDR2 are SGHRS and YFSETQ. V lost 1 base and J 5 bases, leaving 13 bases between the germline ends. The CDR3 runs 14 residues. CDR3 in DNA: TGCGCCAGCAGCTTGACAGTCAAAAATCACGAGCAGTACTTC. Encoded protein: CASSLTVKNHEQYF.

The rearrangement joins TRBV11-2 to TRBJ1-2, with D perhaps matching TRBD1 (5 bases). V was shortened by 4 bases and J by 8 bases, with 11 bases between the two germline ends. CDR3 length equals 12 residues. Germline V CDR1 and CDR2: SGHAT, FQNNGV. CDR3: CASSSNKGGYTF. Here the CDR3 DNA reads TGTGCCAGCAGCTCGAATAAGGGGGGCTACACCTTC.

The V and J genes are TRBV5-1 and TRBJ1-3; perhaps TRBD1 as D (5 bases). Germline V gene data show CDR1 as SGHRS and CDR2 as YFSETQ. The CDR3 length is 14 residues. The germline V and J ends were trimmed by 4 bases and 4 bases, with 12 bases remaining between them. In nucleotides, the CDR3 is TGCGCCAGCAGCCCAGGGAACTTCGGAAACACCATATATTTT. Its translation is CASSPGNFGNTIYF.

CDR3: CASSHSPGQGHEQYF. The CDR3 DNA reads as TGCGCCAGCAGCCATTCACCGGGACAGGGGCACGAGCAGTACTTC. The rearrangement links TRBV4-1 to TRBJ2-7; 10 nucleotides line up with TRBD1. This CDR3 is 15 amino acids long. V was clipped by 3 bases and J by 5 bases; unmatched bases: 7. Germline V gene lookup returns CDR1 MGHRA and CDR2 YSYEKL.

The chain carries TRBV6-6 and TRBJ1-2, with a possible D match to TRBD1 (5 bases). V was clipped by 2 bases and J by 8 bases, with 12 bases between them. The germline V gene encodes CDR1 MNHNY and CDR2 SVGAGI (reference sequence). The CDR3 extends over 13 amino acids. CDR3 DNA sequence: TGTGCCAGCAGTTACGAAAGGCAGGGAGGCTACACCTTC. This codes for CASSYERQGGYTF.

The table lists this clone with a count of one. CDR3 residues: CASSDPAGSREQYF. As DNA, the CDR3 is TGCGCCAGCAGTGATCCCGCTGGCTCCCGCGAGCAGTACTTC. The V gene is TRBV10-1, the J gene TRBJ2-7; D not certain. Germline CDR1 is WNHNN and CDR2 is SYGVQD (reference sequence). This CDR3 is built from 14 residues. Trimming left V 3 bases short and J 6 bases short, with 15 bases between.

This sequence joins TRBV5-1 and TRBJ2-5, with 8 bases lining up with TRBD1. With 0 bases clipped from V and 4 bases from J, the junction kept 5 bases outside the gene matches. The CDR3 totals 15 residues. Per the germline V gene, CDR1 is SGHRS and CDR2 is YFSETQ. The CDR3 reads CASSLGSTGVETQYF. CDR3 nucleotide sequence: TGCGCCAGCAGCTTGGGCTCGACAGGGGTAGAGACCCAGTACTTC.

The J gene is TRBJ2-1, the V gene TRBV6-6; tentative D call: TRBD2 (6 bases). The CDR3 runs 14 residues. Germline V gives CDR1 MNHNY, CDR2 SVGAGI (reference sequence). Trimming took 5 bases from V and 4 from J, leaving 12 bases between them. The CDR3 reads CASSPGTPYNEQFF. CDR3 nucleotide sequence: TGTGCCAGCAGTCCCGGGACTCCTTACAATGAGCAGTTCTTC.

This clone was observed a handful of times. The V call is TRBV7-9, the J call TRBJ1-2, with a tentative D call TRBD1 (5 bases). Germline V gene sequence: CDR1 SEHNR, CDR2 FQNEAQ (reference sequence). The CDR3 contains 14 residues. The V end lost 1 base, the J end lost 5 bases, and 11 bases lay between the germline ends. CDR3 in amino acids: CASSLVGGGYGYTF. The CDR3 DNA reads as TGTGCCAGCAGCTTAGTCGGGGGAGGGTATGGCTACACCTTC.

The chain employs TRBV6-4 and TRBJ2-2; the match to TRBD1 covers 9 bases. From germline, CDR1 is MRHNA and CDR2 SNTAGT. Trimming took 4 bases from V and 2 from J; bases not matched to a gene: 5. The CDR3 length is 16 residues. CDR3 in amino acids: CASSAEGQGNTGELFF. CDR3 sequence (DNA): TGTGCCAGCAGTGCCGAGGGACAGGGAAACACCGGGGAGCTGTTTTTT.

CDR3 nucleotides: TGTGCCAGCAGCGGACTGGACTATGGCTACACCTTC. Encoded protein: CASSGLDYGYTF. The V and J genes are TRBV2 and TRBJ1-2; D not resolved. There are 12 residues in the CDR3. Trimming shortened V by 6 bases and J by 3 bases, and 8 bases separated the two germline ends. Germline CDR1 reads SNHLY; CDR2 reads FYNNEI.

J is TRBJ1-1 and V is TRBV5-5; 8 nucleotides match TRBD1. Germline lookup yields CDR1 SGHKS and CDR2 YYEKEE (reference sequence). The CDR3 is 16 residues long. V dropped 0 bases and J dropped 4; count of bases not matched to a gene: 8. The CDR3 here is CASSLDPGGLGTEAFF. The CDR3 nucleotides are TGTGCCAGCAGCTTGGATCCAGGGGGCTTGGGCACTGAAGCTTTCTTT.

This chain connects TRBV3-1 (or the pseudogene TRBV3-2) to TRBJ2-1; TRBD1 might be the D (5 bases). V was trimmed by 6 bases and J by 0 bases, leaving 9 bases between them. Germline assignment: CDR1 LGHDT and CDR2 YNNKEL (reference sequence). CDR3 length: 14 amino acids. The CDR3 DNA is TGTGCCAGCAGTCGACAGAGCTCCTACAATGAGCAGTTCTTC. This translates into CASSRQSSYNEQFF.